This T cell receptor (beta chain) comes out of a study of spatial heterogeneity in lung cancer. Overall study context: Across tumor regions, counts of TCR transcripts showed a strong correlation with a T cell module score derived from matched bulk RNA-seq. General study findings and limits: Tumor mutation count correlated with how many alpha and beta TCRs expanded intratumorally.

TCRdb recomputed calls from the 5' RACE reads with MiXCR, one row per CDR3 protein. The sample records about 12,000 distinct CDR3 sequences, roughly 5.4% being singletons. From germline, CDR1 is DFQATT and CDR2 SNEGSKA (reference sequence). The CDR3 spans 12 residues. Trimming removed 4 bases from V and 4 bases from J, with 8 bases in between. As to time point: sample taken at primary tumor resection. With regard to this clonotype: Its specificity is not known.

The TCR sequence derives from a male donor with early-stage non-small cell lung cancer. The chain links TRBV20-1 to TRBJ2-4; TRBD1 is a possible D gene (6 bases). This specimen was lung tumor tissue, taken at surgery. The CDR3, as DNA: TGCAGTGCTACTGGACAGAAAAACATTCAGTACTTC. Amino acids: CSATGQKNIQYF.